One sample yielded the 28 T cell receptor beta chains listed below, sequenced in a study of control samples from healthy donors and cancer patients. TCRdb keeps only in-frame clones here, not all; method: immunoSEQ multiplex PCR. This sample has around 120,000 clones; approximately 89% occur once, and the top ten carry approximately 2.9%. Sequenced input: blood. Every receptor here comes from a man in his sixties in good health.

This clone was detected only once. This chain links TRBV29-1 with TRBJ2-7; the D gene is possibly TRBD2 (6 bases). Trimming cost V 2 bases and J 7 bases, with 24 bases left between them. The germline V gene encodes CDR1 SQVTM and CDR2 ANQGSEA. The CDR3 has 16 residues. CDR3 protein: CSVELPSGGVHYEQYF. The CDR3 coding sequence is TGCAGCGTTGAACTCCCGAGTGGCGGGGTGCATTATGAGCAGTACTTC.

Only one count was recorded for this clone. The J gene is TRBJ1-4, the V gene TRBV28; D unresolved. CDR1 is MDHEN, CDR2 SYDVKM, per germline. Trimming took off 5 bases at V and 5 bases at J, with 15 bases between the two ends. This CDR3 spans 15 amino acids. CDR3 nucleotide sequence: TGTGCCAGCAGTACCCGGAAGGGCCTAAATGAAAAACTGTTTTTT. This gives the protein CASSTRKGLNEKLFF.

This clone was seen more than once but under ten times. The rearrangement joins TRBV2 to TRBJ2-2; 7 bases match TRBD1. The CDR3 extends over 15 amino acids. Trimming cost V 4 bases and J 6 bases; bases outside gene matches: 8. Germline CDR1 SNHLY, CDR2 FYNNEI. The CDR3 loop is CASSGDRAPAGELFF. CDR3 nucleotides: TGTGCCAGCAGTGGTGACAGGGCGCCAGCCGGGGAGCTGTTTTTT.

This chain uses TRBV20-1 with TRBJ2-7; D tentatively fits TRBD1 or TRBD2 (5 bases each). V was shortened by 3 bases and J by 7 bases, with 10 bases between the two germline ends. The germline V gene has CDR1 DFQATT and CDR2 SNEGSKA (reference sequence). The CDR3 is 11 residues long. The CDR3 DNA reads as TGCAGTGCTAGGAAAGGGGAGGAGCAGTACTTC. Translating it yields CSARKGEEQYF.

The rearrangement links TRBV6-2 or TRBV6-3 to TRBJ1-2; D is unresolved. In germline, CDR1 is MNHEY, CDR2 SVGEGT. The CDR3 has 14 amino acids. With 2 bases removed from V and 0 bases from J, the gap between germline ends came to 7 bases. The CDR3 loop reads CASSYRAANYGYTF. As DNA, the CDR3 is TGTGCCAGCAGTTACCGCGCAGCTAACTATGGCTACACCTTC.

V gene TRBV6-6 combines with J gene TRBJ2-7; tentatively, D is TRBD1 (6 bases). Germline V gives CDR1 MNHNY, CDR2 SVGAGI (reference sequence). V dropped 6 bases and J dropped 6 bases, with 9 bases sitting between them. The length of the CDR3 is 11 residues. The CDR3 protein is CASRQGLEQYF. CDR3 nucleotides: TGTGCCAGCAGACAGGGCCTCGAGCAGTACTTC.

The CDR3 spells CASSISGGSPDTQYF. The DNA of the CDR3 is TGCGCCAGCAGCATTAGCGGGGGTTCCCCAGATACGCAGTATTTT. The rearrangement links TRBV5-1 to TRBJ2-3, with TRBD2 identical over 9 bases. Germline loops: CDR1 SGHRS, CDR2 YFSETQ. V shed 4 bases and J 4 bases; nucleotides not matched to a gene: 7. The CDR3 is 15 amino acids.

The V call is TRBV5-5, the J call TRBJ2-2; 9 bases are a match to TRBD2. V lost 4 bases to trimming and J lost 1 base; unmatched junction nucleotides: 2. This CDR3 has 15 residues. CDR1 and CDR2 (germline): SGHKS, YYEKEE (reference sequence). The CDR3 reads CASSRSGGNTGELFF. CDR3 coding DNA: TGTGCCAGCAGCCGTAGCGGGGGGAACACCGGGGAGCTGTTTTTT.

The rearrangement uses TRBV24-1 and TRBJ1-3; 9 positions match TRBD1. The length of the CDR3 is 18 residues. CDR1 and CDR2 (germline): KGHDR, SFDVKD. The V gene end was trimmed by 7 bases and the J gene end by 4 bases; junction bases not matched to a gene: 16. CDR3: CATRQTRTDRGYGNTIYF. As DNA, the CDR3 is TGTGCCACCAGACAAACCCGAACGGACAGGGGATACGGAAACACCATATATTTT.

This chain connects TRBV19 to TRBJ1-5; D is perhaps TRBD1 (6 bases). V lost 3 bases and J 1 base, leaving 13 bases between the germline ends. The germline V gene has CDR1 LNHDA and CDR2 SQIVND (reference sequence). The CDR3 sequence is 16 residues long. CDR3 DNA sequence: TGTGCCAGTAGTATGGAGGGGGGCAGGAGCAATCAGCCCCAGCATTTT. It specifies CASSMEGGRSNQPQHF.

The rearrangement uses TRBV4-1 and TRBJ1-1; 8 bases agree with TRBD1. Germline loops: CDR1 MGHRA, CDR2 YSYEKL. The CDR3 has 15 residues. The ends lost 4 bases at V and 6 bases at J; junction bases unmatched: 10. In nucleotides, the CDR3 is TGCGCCAGCAGCCGTCTCGACAGGGGTTCCGCTGAAGCTTTCTTT. Protein sequence: CASSRLDRGSAEAFF.

V and J are TRBV19 and TRBJ1-4, with a weak D call TRBD1 (5 bases). Trimming removed 5 bases at V and 4 bases at J, with 11 bases between. The CDR3 consists of 14 residues. Looked up from germline, CDR1 is LNHDA and CDR2 is SQIVND (reference sequence). In DNA, the CDR3 is TGTGCCAGTAGTGCGCAGGGAGTTAATGAAAAACTGTTTTTT. It yields the protein CASSAQGVNEKLFF.

The chain carries TRBV19 and TRBJ1-2; tentative D call: TRBD1 (5 bases). CDR1 LNHDA and CDR2 SQIVND come from the germline V gene (reference sequence). The V end was cut by 5 bases, the J end by 5 bases, with 12 bases between. This CDR3 is built from 13 residues. CDR3 sequence: CASSFGADYGYTF. The CDR3 coding sequence is TGTGCCAGTAGTTTCGGGGCGGATTATGGCTACACCTTC.

The chain is built from TRBV6-1 and TRBJ1-2; TRBD1 matches 8 bases. J lost 8 bases, V lost 1 base, and 3 bases had no gene match. This CDR3 contains 13 residues. Germline CDR1 reads MNHNS; CDR2 reads SASEGT. The CDR3 DNA follows: TGTGCCAGCAGTGAAGGGACAGGGATAGGCTACACCTTC. It yields the protein CASSEGTGIGYTF.

The CDR3 DNA is TGCGCCAGCAGCATGCTGACAGGACTCTCTGGAAACACCATATATTTT. This sequence encodes CASSMLTGLSGNTIYF. The chain recombines TRBV5-1 with TRBJ1-3, with D perhaps matching TRBD1 (6 bases). Trimming removed 4 bases at V and 0 bases at J, with 14 bases between. The CDR3 totals 16 residues. CDR1 is SGHRS and CDR2 is YFSETQ in the germline V gene.

The V call is TRBV4-3, the J call TRBJ2-7; 8 nucleotides match TRBD1. Looked up from germline, CDR1 is LGHNA and CDR2 is YSLEER. Trimming at V came to 3 bases and at J to 0 bases, leaving 7 bases not matched to a gene. This CDR3 is built from 16 residues. CDR3 region: CASSHVGQASSYEQYF. The CDR3, as DNA: TGCGCCAGCAGCCATGTGGGACAGGCAAGCTCCTACGAGCAGTACTTC.

The chain links TRBV7-8 to TRBJ1-3; D is unclear. V lost 1 base to trimming and J lost 0 bases, with 16 bases between them. The CDR3 length is 18 residues. Germline V CDR1 and CDR2: SGHVS, FQNEAQ. This CDR3 is CASSLGSVGLGSGNTIYF. The CDR3 DNA follows: TGTGCCAGCAGCTTAGGCTCTGTAGGGTTGGGCTCTGGAAACACCATATATTTT.

The table lists this clone with a few counts. The chain combines TRBV4-1 with TRBJ1-2, with no clear D. The CDR3 extends over 13 amino acids. The V and J ends lost 10 bases and 6 bases respectively, with 18 bases between them. Looked up from germline, CDR1 is MGHRA and CDR2 is YSYEKL. In DNA, the CDR3 is TGCGCCACATCGGAGTATGAGGTCGATGGCTACACCTTC. Its protein product is CATSEYEVDGYTF.

CDR3 DNA sequence: TGTGCCAGCAGTTTTACAGGGCCAAACTCAGTCACCGAAGCTTTCTTT. This translates into CASSFTGPNSVTEAFF. This chain uses TRBV2 with TRBJ1-1; weak D call: TRBD1 (6 bases). There are 16 residues in the CDR3. The V end was cut by 5 bases, the J end by 8 bases, with 24 bases between. Per the germline V gene, CDR1 is SNHLY and CDR2 is FYNNEI.

This clone turned up a few times. The genes are TRBV9 and TRBJ2-3, with TRBD1 as a possible D gene (5 bases). The CDR3 totals 14 residues. Germline CDR1 SGDLS, CDR2 YYNGEE. Trimming took 3 bases from V and 5 from J, leaving 13 bases between them. CDR3 nucleotides: TGTGCCAGCAGCGCCCTACAGGCGAGAGATACGCAGTATTTT. Encoded protein: CASSALQARDTQYF.

The chain is built from TRBV6-5 and TRBJ1-6, with a possible D match to TRBD1 (6 bases). CDR3 length equals 15 residues. Germline CDR1 and CDR2: MNHEY and SVGAGI. Deletions cut 6 bases from V and 7 bases from J, with 16 bases between. The CDR3: CASRSSTGPNSPLHF. For the CDR3, the DNA is TGTGCCAGCAGGTCATCGACAGGTCCAAATTCACCCCTCCACTTT.

This clone came up once. This chain links TRBV11-1 with TRBJ2-2; D is ambiguous. The CDR3 is 15 amino acids. Germline V CDR1 and CDR2: SGHAT, FQDESV (reference sequence). V was pared by 5 bases and J by 5 bases, with 15 bases between. The CDR3 loop reads CASSPPGFSTGELFF. The CDR3 nucleotides read TGTGCCAGCAGCCCACCCGGGTTTTCGACCGGGGAGCTGTTTTTT.

This CDR3 is CASSTGTGVYEQYF. In DNA, the CDR3 is TGTGCCAGCAGCACCGGGACAGGGGTTTACGAGCAGTACTTC. This chain links TRBV27 with TRBJ2-7, with 10 nucleotides matching TRBD1. This CDR3 contains 14 residues. Looked up from germline, CDR1 is MNHEY and CDR2 is SMNVEV (reference sequence). The junction had 6 bases not matched to a gene; V was cut back by 6 bases and J by 4 bases.

A single count supports this clone. The rearrangement links TRBV3-1 (or the pseudogene TRBV3-2) to TRBJ1-5; possibly TRBD1 for D (5 bases). This CDR3 spans 13 amino acids. V was cut by 4 bases and J by 2 bases, with 6 bases left in between. CDR1 LGHDT and CDR2 YNNKEL come from the germline V gene (reference sequence). The CDR3 DNA is TGTGCCAGCAGCCCGGGGGGCAATCAGCCCCAGCATTTT. This sequence encodes CASSPGGNQPQHF.

V is TRBV9 and J is TRBJ1-2; unclear D gene. The CDR3 covers 15 residues. CDR1 and CDR2 (germline): SGDLS, YYNGEE. V was trimmed by 6 bases and J by 6 bases, leaving 21 bases between them. In DNA form, the CDR3 reads TGTGCCAGCAACCTGGATGCGGGGAGAGGGCATGGCTACACCTTC. This gives the protein CASNLDAGRGHGYTF.

The rearrangement joins TRBV28 to TRBJ2-6, with 9 bases matching TRBD1. The V and J ends lost 4 bases and 3 bases, in that order; junction bases with no gene match: 1. Germline CDR1 reads MDHEN; CDR2 reads SYDVKM. This CDR3 contains 15 residues. The CDR3 DNA sequence: TGTGCCAGCAGTTACAGGGGGCATGGGGCCAACGTCCTGACTTTC. Amino acids: CASSYRGHGANVLTF. Based on the CDR3 plus reference TRBV28 and TRBJ2-6, the full variable domain is DVKVTQSSRYLVKRTGEKVFLECVQDMDHENMFWYRQDPGLGLRLIYFSYDVKMKEKGDIPEGYSVSREKKERFSLILESASTNQTSMYLCASSYRGHGANVLTFGAGSRLTVL.

The chain is built from TRBV6-5 and TRBJ1-1, with a possible D match to TRBD1 (5 bases). This CDR3 has 14 amino acids. Per germline, CDR1 MNHEY and CDR2 SVGAGI. Trimming stripped 7 bases from V and 4 bases from J, with 16 bases between. CDR3 bases: TGTGCCAGCATTAAAGGTGGGGCTGCCACTGAAGCTTTCTTT. Its protein is CASIKGGAATEAFF.

This chain links TRBV4-1 with TRBJ1-2; the D gene is possibly TRBD1 (5 bases). Germline loops: CDR1 MGHRA, CDR2 YSYEKL. Deletions cut 4 bases from V and 3 bases from J, with 12 bases between. The CDR3 contains 14 residues. The CDR3 coding sequence is TGCGCCAGCAGCCTAGAGTGGGGACACTATGGCTACACCTTC. Translating gives CASSLEWGHYGYTF.